This TCR beta chain was retrieved from a study of control samples from healthy donors and cancer patients. Trimming removed 1 base from V and 5 bases from J, with 14 bases in between. Germline-derived CDR1 and CDR2 are MGHRA and YSYEKL. The CDR3 sequence is 15 residues long. Clones were read by immunoSEQ multiplex PCR, and TCRdb kept only the in-frame ones, dropping some. The sample records roughly 450,000 clones, more than 80% being singletons. The source is a man aged 35-49 years with head and neck cancer. The chain combines TRBV4-1 with TRBJ1-2; D not certain. Sequencing was performed on PBMCs. The CDR3 is CASSQGVGLGYGYTF. The DNA for the CDR3 is TGCGCCAGCAGCCAAGGGGTAGGGCTTGGGTATGGCTACACCTTC.